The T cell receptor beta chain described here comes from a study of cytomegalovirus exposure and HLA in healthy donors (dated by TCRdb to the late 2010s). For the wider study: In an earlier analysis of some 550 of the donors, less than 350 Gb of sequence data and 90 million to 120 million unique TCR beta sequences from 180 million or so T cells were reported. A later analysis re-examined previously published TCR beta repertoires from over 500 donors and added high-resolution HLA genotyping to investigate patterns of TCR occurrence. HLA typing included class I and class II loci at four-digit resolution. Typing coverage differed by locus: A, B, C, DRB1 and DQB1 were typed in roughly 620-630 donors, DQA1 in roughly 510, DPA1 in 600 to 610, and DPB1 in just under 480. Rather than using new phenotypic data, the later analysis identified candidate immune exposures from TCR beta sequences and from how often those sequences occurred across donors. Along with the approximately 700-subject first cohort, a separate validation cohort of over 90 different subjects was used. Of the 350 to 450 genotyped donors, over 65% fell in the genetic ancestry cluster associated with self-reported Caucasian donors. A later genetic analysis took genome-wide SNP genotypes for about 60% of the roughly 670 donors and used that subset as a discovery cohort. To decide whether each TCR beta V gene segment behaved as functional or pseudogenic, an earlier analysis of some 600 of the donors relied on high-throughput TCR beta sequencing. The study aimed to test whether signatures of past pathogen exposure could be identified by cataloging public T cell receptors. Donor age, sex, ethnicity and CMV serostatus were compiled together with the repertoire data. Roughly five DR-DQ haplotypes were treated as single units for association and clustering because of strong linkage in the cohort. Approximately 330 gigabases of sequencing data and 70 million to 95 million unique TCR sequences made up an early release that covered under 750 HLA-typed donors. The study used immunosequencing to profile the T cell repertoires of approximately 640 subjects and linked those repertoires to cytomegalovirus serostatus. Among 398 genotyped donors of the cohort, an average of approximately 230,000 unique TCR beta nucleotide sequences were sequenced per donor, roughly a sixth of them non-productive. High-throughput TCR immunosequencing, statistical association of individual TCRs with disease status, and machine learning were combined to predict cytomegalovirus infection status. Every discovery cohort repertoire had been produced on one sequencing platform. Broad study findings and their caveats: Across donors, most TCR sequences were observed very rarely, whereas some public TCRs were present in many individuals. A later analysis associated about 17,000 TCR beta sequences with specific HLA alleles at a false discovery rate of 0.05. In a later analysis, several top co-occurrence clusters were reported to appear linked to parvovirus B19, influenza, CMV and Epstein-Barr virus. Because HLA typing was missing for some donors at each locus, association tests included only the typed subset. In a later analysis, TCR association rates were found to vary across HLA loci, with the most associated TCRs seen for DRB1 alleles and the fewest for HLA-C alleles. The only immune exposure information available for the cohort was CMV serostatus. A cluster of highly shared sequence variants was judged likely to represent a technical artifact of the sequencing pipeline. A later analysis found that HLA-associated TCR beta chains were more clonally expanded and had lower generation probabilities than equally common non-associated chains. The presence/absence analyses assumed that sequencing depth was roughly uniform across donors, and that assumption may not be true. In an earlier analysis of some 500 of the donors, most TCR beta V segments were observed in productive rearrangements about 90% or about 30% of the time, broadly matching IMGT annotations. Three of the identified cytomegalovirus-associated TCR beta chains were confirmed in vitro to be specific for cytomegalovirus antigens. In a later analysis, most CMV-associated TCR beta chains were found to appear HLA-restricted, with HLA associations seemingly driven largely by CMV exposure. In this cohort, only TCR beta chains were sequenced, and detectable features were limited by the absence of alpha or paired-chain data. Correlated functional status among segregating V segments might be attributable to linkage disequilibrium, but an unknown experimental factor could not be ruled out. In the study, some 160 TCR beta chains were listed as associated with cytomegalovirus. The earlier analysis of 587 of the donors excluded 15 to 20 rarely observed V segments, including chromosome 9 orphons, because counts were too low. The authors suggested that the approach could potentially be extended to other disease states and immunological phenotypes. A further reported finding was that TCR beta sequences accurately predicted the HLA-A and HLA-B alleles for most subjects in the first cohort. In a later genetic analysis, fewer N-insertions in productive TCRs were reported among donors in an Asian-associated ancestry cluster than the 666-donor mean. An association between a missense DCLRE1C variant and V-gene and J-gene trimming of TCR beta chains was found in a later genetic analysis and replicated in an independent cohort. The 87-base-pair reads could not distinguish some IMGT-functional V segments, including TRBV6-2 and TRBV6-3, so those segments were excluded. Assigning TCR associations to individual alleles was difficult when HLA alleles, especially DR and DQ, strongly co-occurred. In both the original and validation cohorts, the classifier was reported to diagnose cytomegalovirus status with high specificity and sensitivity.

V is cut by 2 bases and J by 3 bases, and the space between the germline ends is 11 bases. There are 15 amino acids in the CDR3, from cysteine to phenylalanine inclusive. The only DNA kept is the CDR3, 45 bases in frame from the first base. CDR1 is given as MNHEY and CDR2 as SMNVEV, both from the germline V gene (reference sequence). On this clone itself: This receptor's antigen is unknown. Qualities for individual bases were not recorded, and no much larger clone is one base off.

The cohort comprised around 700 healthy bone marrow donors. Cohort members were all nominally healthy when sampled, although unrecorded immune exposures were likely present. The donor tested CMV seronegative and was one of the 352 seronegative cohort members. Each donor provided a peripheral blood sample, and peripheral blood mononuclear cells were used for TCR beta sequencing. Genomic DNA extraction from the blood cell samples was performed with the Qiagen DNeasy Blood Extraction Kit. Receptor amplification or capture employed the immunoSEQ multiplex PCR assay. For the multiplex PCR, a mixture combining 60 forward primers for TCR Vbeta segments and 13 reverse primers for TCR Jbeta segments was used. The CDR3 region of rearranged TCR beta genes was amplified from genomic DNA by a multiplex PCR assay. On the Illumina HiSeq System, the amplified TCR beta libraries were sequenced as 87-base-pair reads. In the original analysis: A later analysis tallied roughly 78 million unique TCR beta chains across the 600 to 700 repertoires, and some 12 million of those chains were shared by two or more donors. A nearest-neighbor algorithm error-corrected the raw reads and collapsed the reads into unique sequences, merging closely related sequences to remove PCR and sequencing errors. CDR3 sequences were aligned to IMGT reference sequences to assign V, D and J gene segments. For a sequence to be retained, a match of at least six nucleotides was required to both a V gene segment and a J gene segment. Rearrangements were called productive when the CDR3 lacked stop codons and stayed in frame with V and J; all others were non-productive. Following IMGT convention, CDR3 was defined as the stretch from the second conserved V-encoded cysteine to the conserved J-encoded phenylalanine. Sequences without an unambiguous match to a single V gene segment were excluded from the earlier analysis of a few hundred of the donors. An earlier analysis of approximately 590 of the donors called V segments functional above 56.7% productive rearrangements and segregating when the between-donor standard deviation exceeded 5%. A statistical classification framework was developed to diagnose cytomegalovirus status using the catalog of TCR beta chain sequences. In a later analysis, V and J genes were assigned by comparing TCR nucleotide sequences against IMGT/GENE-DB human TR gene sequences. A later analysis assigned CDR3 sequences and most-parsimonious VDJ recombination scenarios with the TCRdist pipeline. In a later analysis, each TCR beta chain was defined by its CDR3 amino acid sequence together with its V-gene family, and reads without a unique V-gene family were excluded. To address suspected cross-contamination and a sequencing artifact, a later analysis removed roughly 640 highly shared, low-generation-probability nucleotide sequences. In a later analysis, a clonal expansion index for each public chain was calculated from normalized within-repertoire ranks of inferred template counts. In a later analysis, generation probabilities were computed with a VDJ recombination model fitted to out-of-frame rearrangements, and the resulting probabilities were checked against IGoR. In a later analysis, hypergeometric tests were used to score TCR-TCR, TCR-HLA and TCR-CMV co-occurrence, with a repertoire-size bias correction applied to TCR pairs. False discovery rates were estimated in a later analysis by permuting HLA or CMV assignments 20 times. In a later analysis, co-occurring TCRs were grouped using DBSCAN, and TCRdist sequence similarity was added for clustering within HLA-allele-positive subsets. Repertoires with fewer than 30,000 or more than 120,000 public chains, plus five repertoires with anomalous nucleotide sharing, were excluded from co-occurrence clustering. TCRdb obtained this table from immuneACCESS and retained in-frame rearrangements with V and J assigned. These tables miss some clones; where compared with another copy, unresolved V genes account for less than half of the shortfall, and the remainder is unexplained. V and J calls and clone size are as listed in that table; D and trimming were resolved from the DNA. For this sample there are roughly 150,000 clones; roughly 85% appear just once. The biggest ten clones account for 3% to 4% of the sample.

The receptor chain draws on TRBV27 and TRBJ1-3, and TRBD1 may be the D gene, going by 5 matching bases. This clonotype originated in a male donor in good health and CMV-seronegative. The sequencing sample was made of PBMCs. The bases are TGTGCCAGCAGTTTAGGGGCAGGCCTTGGAAACACCATATATTTT. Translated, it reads CASSLGAGLGNTIYF.